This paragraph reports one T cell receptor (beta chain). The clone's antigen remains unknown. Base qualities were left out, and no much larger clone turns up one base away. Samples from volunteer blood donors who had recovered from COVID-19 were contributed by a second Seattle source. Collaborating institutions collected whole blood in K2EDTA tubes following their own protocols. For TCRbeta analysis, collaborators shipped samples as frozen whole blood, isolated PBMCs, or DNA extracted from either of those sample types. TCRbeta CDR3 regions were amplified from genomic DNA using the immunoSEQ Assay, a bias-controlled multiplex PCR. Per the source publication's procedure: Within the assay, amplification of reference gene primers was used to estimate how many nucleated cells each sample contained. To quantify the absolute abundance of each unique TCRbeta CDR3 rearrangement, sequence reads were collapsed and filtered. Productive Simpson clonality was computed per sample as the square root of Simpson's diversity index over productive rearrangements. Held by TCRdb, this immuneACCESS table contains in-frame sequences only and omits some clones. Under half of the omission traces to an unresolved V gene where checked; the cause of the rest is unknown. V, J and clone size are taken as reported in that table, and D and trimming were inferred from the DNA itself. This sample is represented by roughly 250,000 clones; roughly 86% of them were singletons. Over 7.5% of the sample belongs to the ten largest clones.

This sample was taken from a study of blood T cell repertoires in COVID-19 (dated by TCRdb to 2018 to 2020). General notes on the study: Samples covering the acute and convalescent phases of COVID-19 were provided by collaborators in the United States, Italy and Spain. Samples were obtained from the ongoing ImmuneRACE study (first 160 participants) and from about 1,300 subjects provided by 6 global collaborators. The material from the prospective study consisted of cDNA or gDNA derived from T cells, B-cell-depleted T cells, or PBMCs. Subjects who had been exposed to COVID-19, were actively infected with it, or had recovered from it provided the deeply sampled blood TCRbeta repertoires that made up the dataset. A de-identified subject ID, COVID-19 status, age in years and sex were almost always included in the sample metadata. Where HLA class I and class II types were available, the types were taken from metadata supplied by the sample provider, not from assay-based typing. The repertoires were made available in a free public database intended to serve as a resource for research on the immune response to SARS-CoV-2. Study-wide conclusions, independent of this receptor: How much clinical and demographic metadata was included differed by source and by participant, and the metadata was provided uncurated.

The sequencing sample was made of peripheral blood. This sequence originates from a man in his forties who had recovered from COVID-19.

The sequenced DNA is TGTGCCAGCAGCTCCCGAATACAGGCCAACCCCTACTTC. The encoded protein is CASSSRIQANPYF. Recombination linked TRBV5-6 to TRBJ2-7; the D gene is possibly TRBD1, with 5 bases matching. The trim is 3 bases for V and 13 bases for J, with a gap of 20 bases between the germline ends. Inclusive of the bounding cysteine and phenylalanine, the CDR3 is 13 residues long. Left in the record is the CDR3 DNA by itself, 39 bases read in frame from the first base. The CDR1 and CDR2 encoded by the germline V gene are SGHDT and YYEEEE.